The 27 T cell receptor beta chains reported below all come from one sample, sequenced in a study of monozygotic twins with inflammatory bowel disease. TCRdb re-analyzed the 5' RACE reads; it lists each CDR3 protein once, without DNA. The sample data list some 300,000 distinct CDR3 sequences. Sequencing was performed on blood. Receptor source: a human donor with ulcerative colitis or Crohn's disease, or a healthy co-twin of an affected twin (not recorded which).

The CDR3 loop is CASSHGQFNSPLHF. The V gene is TRBV4-3, the J gene TRBJ1-6; with no DNA, the TCRdb D assignment of TRBD1 cannot be verified. Germline V gene lookup returns CDR1 LGHNA and CDR2 YSLEER. This CDR3 region has 14 residues.

V is TRBV6-6 and J is TRBJ1-4. Germline-derived CDR1 and CDR2 are MNHNY and SVGAGI (reference sequence). CDR3 length: 12 amino acids. CDR3 region: CASNWSGEKLFF.

The chain couples TRBV9 to TRBJ1-4. Per the germline V gene, CDR1 is SGDLS and CDR2 is YYNGEE. The CDR3 is 15 amino acids. CDR3 sequence reads: CASSTNLDHNEKLFF.

The chain couples TRBV12-3 or TRBV12-4 to TRBJ2-2; no DNA is available, so the TRBD1 call from TCRdb remains unchecked. The CDR3 is 15 amino acids. CDR3: CASSFFRGNTGELFF.

This sequence joins TRBV27 and TRBJ1-1. CDR1 is MNHEY, CDR2 SMNVEV, per germline (reference sequence). This CDR3 is 13 amino acids long. CDR3 sequence reads: CASSERVNTEAFF.

This rearrangement joins TRBV7-2 to TRBJ2-1; there is no DNA to check the TCRdb D call of TRBD2. Germline CDR1 and CDR2: SGHTA and FQGNSA. The CDR3 length is 18 residues. CDR3 in amino acids: CASSLAATSGGGRNEQFF. Combining the CDR3 with reference TRBV7-2 and TRBJ2-1 gives the whole variable domain GAGVSQSPSNKVTEKGKDVELRCDPISGHTALYWYRQSLGQGLEFLIYFQGNSAPDKSGLPSDRFSAERTGGSVSTLTIQRTQQEDSAVYLCASSLAATSGGGRNEQFFGPGTRLTVL.

The chain uses TRBV28 and TRBJ2-7. The CDR3 extends over 11 amino acids. Germline values: CDR1 MDHEN, CDR2 SYDVKM. The CDR3 sequence is CASSPRREQYF.

CDR3 amino acids: CASTTSGRALETQYF. The chain employs TRBV7-2 and TRBJ2-5; without DNA, the TCRdb call of TRBD2 cannot be checked. The CDR3 loop spans 15 amino acids. Per germline, CDR1 SGHTA and CDR2 FQGNSA.

V gene TRBV24-1 combines with J gene TRBJ2-1; TCRdb calls TRBD2, which cannot be checked without DNA. CDR3 size: 14 residues. Per germline, CDR1 KGHDR and CDR2 SFDVKD. CDR3 region: CATSDPGLDNEQFF.

The gene calls are TRBV2 and TRBJ2-7; the D gene TCRdb calls, TRBD1, cannot be checked with no DNA. The CDR3 covers 15 residues. Germline assignment: CDR1 SNHLY and CDR2 FYNNEI. This CDR3 is CASSEQGRTGLEQYF.

This rearrangement joins TRBV19 to TRBJ1-5. The CDR3 has 15 residues. CDR1 and CDR2 (germline): LNHDA, SQIVND (reference sequence). The CDR3 reads CASRVGRDWNQPQHF.

The rearrangement uses TRBV5-4 and TRBJ1-1; TCRdb gives TRBD1 as the D gene, but with no DNA this cannot be confirmed. From germline, CDR1 is SGHNT and CDR2 YYREEE (reference sequence). The CDR3 has 16 residues. CDR3 residues: CASSLASGGRNTEAFF.

The genes are TRBV5-1 and TRBJ2-1; TCRdb's assignment of TRBD1 cannot be checked, as there is no DNA. This CDR3 contains 15 residues. In germline, CDR1 is SGHRS, CDR2 YFSETQ. This CDR3 reads CASSLVGQGDNEQFF.

This chain links TRBV12-2 with TRBJ1-4; the TRBD1 assignment by TCRdb is unverifiable without DNA. TRBV12-2 is a pseudogene locus. The CDR3 totals 17 residues. The CDR3 loop reads CASRFNPGTENGEKLFF.

The V and J genes are TRBV7-2 and TRBJ2-7; with no DNA, the TCRdb D assignment of TRBD1 cannot be verified. The CDR3 is 16 amino acids. Germline CDR1 SGHTA, CDR2 FQGNSA. The CDR3 sequence is CASSQGPGQGAYEQYF.

The chain carries TRBV6-6 and TRBJ2-5; TCRdb gives TRBD1 as the D gene, but with no DNA this cannot be confirmed. The germline V gene encodes CDR1 MNHNY and CDR2 SVGAGI (reference sequence). The CDR3 has 14 amino acids. This CDR3 reads CASAWGRAQETQYF.

This chain joins TRBV29-1 and TRBJ2-3; with no DNA, the TCRdb D assignment of TRBD2 cannot be verified. Germline CDR1 reads SQVTM; CDR2 reads ANQGSEA. The length of the CDR3 is 14 residues. The CDR3 reads CSVEGLPTLTTQYF.

This sequence joins TRBV7-2 and TRBJ2-7. The germline gives CDR1 SGHTA, CDR2 FQGNSA. CDR3 length: 14 amino acids. CDR3 sequence reads: CASSLGRAAYEQYF.

The chain recombines TRBV19 with TRBJ1-2; the D gene TCRdb calls, TRBD1, cannot be checked with no DNA. CDR1 and CDR2 (germline): LNHDA, SQIVND (reference sequence). The CDR3 is 15 amino acids. CDR3 sequence reads: CASTGLLGGRGGYTF.

This chain uses TRBV18 with TRBJ1-1. This CDR3 comprises 13 residues. In germline, CDR1 is KGHSH, CDR2 LQKENI. The CDR3 loop reads CASSADRNTEAFF.

The chain joins TRBV6-5 to TRBJ2-2; TCRdb names TRBD2, which stays unverified in the absence of DNA. The CDR3 sequence is 17 residues long. Germline V CDR1 and CDR2: MNHEY, SVGAGI. CDR3 loop: CASSYGSGMFHTGELFF.

CDR3 in amino acids: CASSYSARKGEGQPQHF. The genes are TRBV6-5 and TRBJ1-5. Per germline, CDR1 MNHEY and CDR2 SVGAGI. CDR3 length equals 17 residues.

This chain uses TRBV5-6 with TRBJ1-2; TCRdb outputs TRBD1, but without DNA this stays unchecked. Germline CDR1 SGHDT, CDR2 YYEEEE. This CDR3 is 15 amino acids long. CDR3 loop: CASTHWGRHNYGYTF.

This rearrangement joins TRBV12-3 or TRBV12-4 to TRBJ1-5; TCRdb picks TRBD1, but there is no DNA to check that call. This CDR3 contains 15 residues. This chain's CDR3 is CASQRTGALNQPQHF.

The chain joins TRBV6-2 or TRBV6-3 to TRBJ2-3; TCRdb selects TRBD2, and the lack of DNA leaves this call unchecked. The CDR3 contains 14 residues. CDR1 and CDR2 (germline): MNHEY, SVGEGT. CDR3 residues: CASSNSGYTDTQYF.

The chain recombines TRBV20-1 with TRBJ2-2. Germline V gene lookup returns CDR1 DFQATT and CDR2 SNEGSKA (reference sequence). The CDR3 consists of 15 residues. The CDR3 loop reads CSARVAHTNTGELFF.

This chain joins TRBV12-3 or TRBV12-4 and TRBJ2-1. The CDR3 totals 12 residues. This chain's CDR3 is CASSFGDNEQFF.